This entry lists 19 T cell receptor beta chains sequenced from one sample in a study of shared clonotypes between healthy human individuals. Generated by immunoSEQ multiplex PCR, the TCRdb table keeps only in-frame clones and is missing some. The data show some 980,000 clones, over 75% seen once. The sequenced material came from memory CD4+ T cells sorted from blood. The sample's subset: CD45RA-negative fraction. These receptors originate from a man between 18 and 29 years old in good health.

V usage is TRBV2 and J usage is TRBJ1-2; D possibly corresponds to TRBD1 (5 bases). CDR3 length equals 14 residues. Deletions cut 0 bases from V and 8 bases from J, with 13 bases between. In germline, CDR1 is SNHLY, CDR2 FYNNEI. The CDR3 loop reads CASSEARQGLGYTF. In DNA, the CDR3 is TGTGCCAGCAGTGAAGCGAGGCAGGGTTTGGGCTACACCTTC.

Regarding this clone: Additional DNA sequences in this sample encode the identical CDR3. The chain links TRBV18 to TRBJ1-2; TRBD1 aligns across 7 bases. The CDR3 is 14 residues long. The ends lost 6 bases at V and 0 bases at J; junction bases unmatched: 4. Germline V gives CDR1 KGHSH, CDR2 LQKENI. The CDR3 DNA reads as TGTGCCAGCTCGCGGGACAGCACTAACTATGGCTACACCTTC. This translates into CASSRDSTNYGYTF. Looking up the rest from reference TRBV18 and TRBJ1-2 gives the full variable domain: NAGVMQNPRHLVRRRGQEARLRCSPMKGHSHVYWYRQLPEEGLKFMVYLQKENIIDESGMPKERFSAEFPKEGPSILRIQQVVRGDSAAYFCASSRDSTNYGYTFGSGTRLTVV.

This clone was recorded only once. The chain uses TRBV28 and TRBJ2-1; D is undetermined. The CDR3 has 15 residues. Germline assignment: CDR1 MDHEN and CDR2 SYDVKM. Trimming removed 3 bases from V and 2 bases from J, with 11 bases in between. The CDR3 nucleotides are TGTGCCAGCAGTTTGGCTACCCCGCCCTACAATGAGCAGTTCTTC. Its protein is CASSLATPPYNEQFF.

The chain combines TRBV7-9 with TRBJ2-7; D is undetermined. Per germline, CDR1 SEHNR and CDR2 FQNEAQ (reference sequence). The CDR3 covers 14 residues. V lost 6 bases to trimming and J lost 5 bases, with 17 bases between them. In DNA, the CDR3 is TGTGCCAGCAGTCTTCGTCCCCCTTGGGACGAGCAGTACTTC. Encoded protein: CASSLRPPWDEQYF.

The chain recombines TRBV6-5 with TRBJ1-1; D is undetermined. The CDR3 covers 12 residues. CDR1 and CDR2 from the germline V gene are MNHEY and SVGAGI. Trimming removed 6 bases from V and 5 bases from J, with 10 bases in between. CDR3 sequence: CASSWPGTEAFF. The CDR3 DNA follows: TGTGCCAGCAGCTGGCCTGGGACTGAAGCTTTCTTT.

V and J are TRBV5-1 and TRBJ1-4; possible D gene TRBD1, 5 bases. Looked up from germline, CDR1 is SGHRS and CDR2 is YFSETQ. This CDR3 comprises 16 residues. The V gene lost 0 bases and the J gene lost 0 bases, with 9 bases spanning the gap. For the CDR3, the DNA is TGCGCCAGCAGCTTGGGGGTAGGGGCAACTAATGAAAAACTGTTTTTT. Encoded protein: CASSLGVGATNEKLFF.

This clone showed up just a few times. V usage is TRBV30 and J usage is TRBJ2-3; the D gene is possibly TRBD2 (5 bases). With 0 bases removed from V and 2 bases from J, the gap between germline ends came to 12 bases. The CDR3 runs to 15 residues. Per germline, CDR1 GTSNPN and CDR2 SVGIG (reference sequence). CDR3 amino acids: CAWSVGSANTDTQYF. In DNA, the CDR3 is TGTGCCTGGAGTGTAGGTAGCGCCAACACAGATACGCAGTATTTT. Full variable domain (rest looked up from reference TRBV30 and TRBJ2-3): SQTIHQWPATLVQPVGSPLSLECTVEGTSNPNLYWYRQAAGRGLQLLFYSVGIGQISSEVPQNLSASRPQDRQFILSSKKLLLSDSGFYLCAWSVGSANTDTQYFGPGTRLTVL.

For the CDR3, the DNA is TGCGCCAGCAGCTTGGCTATTGACGCCTACGAGCAGTACTTC. Translating it yields CASSLAIDAYEQYF. The chain combines TRBV5-1 with TRBJ2-7; D unclear. The CDR3 spans 14 residues. With 0 bases removed from V and 2 bases from J, the gap between germline ends came to 9 bases. Germline V gene sequence: CDR1 SGHRS, CDR2 YFSETQ.

On this clone: Possible read error: a much larger clone is one base away. The same CDR3 is also encoded by other DNA sequences in this sample. The rearrangement joins TRBV5-6 to TRBJ2-6; D unclear. The CDR3 covers 15 residues. The V gene lost 1 base and the J gene lost 0 bases, with 5 bases spanning the gap. From germline, CDR1 is SGHDT and CDR2 YYEEEE. The DNA for the CDR3 is TGTGCCAGCAGCTTGAGGAGCTCTGGGGCCAACGTCCTGACTTTC. It yields the protein CASSLRSSGANVLTF.

The chain links TRBV4-1 to TRBJ2-7; 10 bases map to TRBD2. Germline loops: CDR1 MGHRA, CDR2 YSYEKL. The trim removed 5 bases at V and 2 bases at J, leaving 15 bases unmatched. The CDR3 is made up of 18 amino acids. The DNA of the CDR3 is TGCGCCAGCAGCACTCGGACTAGCGGCCAGATCACCACCTACGAGCAGTACTTC. This encodes CASSTRTSGQITTYEQYF.

The V and J genes are TRBV11-1 and TRBJ2-4; 11 nucleotides match TRBD1. This CDR3 region has 14 residues. The V and J ends lost 5 bases and 7 bases, in that order; junction bases with no gene match: 4. Germline CDR1 reads SGHAT; CDR2 reads FQDESV (reference sequence). The CDR3 DNA sequence: TGTGCCAGCAGCCCGGACAGGGGGCCGAACATTCAGTACTTC. It yields the protein CASSPDRGPNIQYF.

For this clone: Its ends do not fully match the called genes, so a read error is possible. The V and J genes are TRBV7-7 and TRBJ2-5; D not certain. The CDR3 contains 15 residues. Per the germline V gene, CDR1 is SSHAT and CDR2 is FNYEAQ (reference sequence). The CDR3 DNA follows: TGTGCTAGCAGCCGAGGATTAGTCAGTCAAGAGACCCAGTACTTC. It is translated as CASSRGLVSQETQYF.

This clone was counted between two and nine times. The V call is TRBV6-6, the J call TRBJ1-6, with 8 positions matching TRBD1. Per the germline V gene, CDR1 is MNHNY and CDR2 is SVGAGI (reference sequence). This CDR3 has 15 amino acids. The junction had 7 bases not matched to a gene; V was cut back by 5 bases and J by 7 bases. This CDR3 reads CASSPGQGSNSPLHF. CDR3 nucleotides: TGTGCCAGCAGTCCCGGACAGGGAAGCAATTCACCCCTCCACTTT.

This chain's CDR3 is CASSRDSGSNQPQHF. In DNA, the CDR3 is TGTGCCAGCAGTAGAGACTCAGGTAGCAATCAGCCCCAGCATTTT. This rearrangement joins TRBV6-1 to TRBJ1-5; D not certain. Between the trimmed V and J ends, which lost 5 bases and 0 bases, there was a span of 11 bases. There are 15 residues in the CDR3. Germline lookup yields CDR1 MNHNS and CDR2 SASEGT.

This chain joins TRBV27 and TRBJ2-7; D remains ambiguous. The germline V gene encodes CDR1 MNHEY and CDR2 SMNVEV (reference sequence). Trimming removed 6 bases at V and 0 bases at J, with 15 bases between. This CDR3 has 15 residues. In nucleotides, the CDR3 is TGTGCCAGCAGCCCAAAGGCAGTCGACTCCTACGAGCAGTACTTC. Translated: CASSPKAVDSYEQYF.

This clone was detected only a few times. The V call is TRBV11-2, the J call TRBJ2-1; 7 bases map to TRBD1. With V trimmed by 7 bases and J by 4 bases, 7 bases remained unmatched. This CDR3 contains 14 residues. CDR1 SGHAT and CDR2 FQNNGV come from the germline V gene. CDR3 bases: TGTGCCAGCACCCCCGGGGACAGATACAATGAGCAGTTCTTC. It specifies CASTPGDRYNEQFF.

The gene calls are TRBV18 and TRBJ2-5, with 7 bases lining up with TRBD1. Germline V gives CDR1 KGHSH, CDR2 LQKENI. This CDR3 contains 13 residues. Trimming took 5 bases from V and 2 from J; bases not matched to a gene: 2. The CDR3 reads CASSGTAQETQYF. The CDR3 DNA follows: TGTGCCAGCTCAGGGACAGCTCAAGAGACCCAGTACTTC.

The V gene is TRBV19, the J gene TRBJ2-3; TRBD1 agrees at 7 bases. Germline V CDR1 and CDR2: LNHDA, SQIVND (reference sequence). The CDR3 sequence is 15 residues long. Unmatched junction bases numbered 5, after V lost 4 bases and J lost 1 base. CDR3 DNA sequence: TGTGCCAGTAGTAGTTCGACAGGGCGCACAGATACGCAGTATTTT. Amino acids: CASSSSTGRTDTQYF.

This chain uses TRBV7-9 with TRBJ2-5; 7 bases map to TRBD1. With V trimmed by 4 bases and J by 1 base, 9 bases remained unmatched. Looked up from germline, CDR1 is SEHNR and CDR2 is FQNEAQ (reference sequence). This CDR3 has 16 residues. The CDR3 is CASSSPFGTVQETQYF. CDR3 DNA sequence: TGTGCCAGCAGCTCCCCGTTCGGGACAGTCCAAGAGACCCAGTACTTC.